This TCR beta chain is drawn from a study of cytomegalovirus exposure and HLA in healthy donors. At the level of the study: Genetic ancestry analysis placed about 80% of the roughly 400 donors that were genotyped in the Caucasian-associated cluster. Study-wide points: In a later analysis, at a false discovery rate of 0.05, 15,000 to 20,000 TCR beta sequences were associated with HLA alleles. Among donors in an Asian-associated ancestry cluster, a later analysis reportedly found fewer N-insertions than the roughly 700-donor mean.

Primers included in the PCR were 60 Vbeta and 13 Jbeta primers. Here immunoSEQ multiplex PCR was the method, and the copy in TCRdb shows in-frame clones only, minus some. The clone table shows some 46,000 clones, with the ten largest holding under 2%. There are 13 residues in the CDR3. The junction had 4 bases not matched to a gene; V was cut back by 10 bases and J by 0 bases. In germline, CDR1 is MNHEY, CDR2 SVGAGI. Worth noting for this clone: What it recognizes is unknown.

Sequenced: PBMCs. V gene TRBV6-5 combines with J gene TRBJ1-1; 8 positions agree with TRBD1. The TCR originated in a woman in her twenties or thirties in good health and CMV-seronegative. The CDR3, as DNA: TGTGCCACCCAGGACAGGGTGAACACTGAAGCTTTCTTT. Residues: CATQDRVNTEAFF.